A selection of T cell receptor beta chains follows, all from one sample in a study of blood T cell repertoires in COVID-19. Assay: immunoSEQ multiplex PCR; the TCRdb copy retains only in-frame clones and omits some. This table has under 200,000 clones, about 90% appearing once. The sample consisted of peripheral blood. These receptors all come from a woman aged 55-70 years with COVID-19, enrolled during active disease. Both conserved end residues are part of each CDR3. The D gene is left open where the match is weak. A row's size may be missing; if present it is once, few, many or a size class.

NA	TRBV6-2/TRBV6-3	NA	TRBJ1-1	CASSYIRDVEAFF	TGTGCCAGCAGTTACATCAGGGATGTTGAAGCTTTCTTT
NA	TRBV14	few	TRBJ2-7	CASSQDVGDWEYEQYF	TGTGCCAGCAGCCAAGATGTGGGTGATTGGGAGTACGAGCAGTACTTC
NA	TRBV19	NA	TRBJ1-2	CASATGVFYGYTF	TGTGCCAGTGCTACAGGAGTCTTCTATGGCTACACCTTC
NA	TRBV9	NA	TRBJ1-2	CASSVGRGASYGYTF	TGTGCCAGCAGCGTAGGTCGGGGGGCGAGCTATGGCTACACCTTC
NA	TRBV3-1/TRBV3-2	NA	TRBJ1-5	CASSQDRGGDQPQHF	TGTGCCAGCAGCCAAGATCGGGGGGGAGATCAGCCCCAGCATTTT
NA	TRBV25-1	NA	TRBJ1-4	CASSAPRRFNEKLFF	TGTGCCAGCAGTGCTCCCCGGCGGTTTAATGAAAAACTGTTTTTT
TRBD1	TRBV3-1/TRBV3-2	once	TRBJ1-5	CASSQGGTGNQPQHF	TGTGCCAGCAGCCAAGGCGGGACAGGCAATCAGCCCCAGCATTTT
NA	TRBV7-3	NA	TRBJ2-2	CASSFTSGANTGELFF	TGTGCCAGCAGCTTCACCAGCGGAGCCAACACCGGGGAGCTGTTTTTT
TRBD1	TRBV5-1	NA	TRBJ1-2	CASSSVTGAGPGYGYTF	TGCGCCAGCAGCTCAGTGACAGGGGCAGGTCCTGGCTATGGCTACACCTTC
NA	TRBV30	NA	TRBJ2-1	CAWSVTLENEQFF	TGTGCCTGGAGCGTAACACTAGAGAATGAGCAGTTCTTC
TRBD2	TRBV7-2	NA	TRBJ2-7	CASSFGTSGSSYEQYF	TGTGCCAGCAGCTTCGGGACTAGCGGGAGCTCCTACGAGCAGTACTTC
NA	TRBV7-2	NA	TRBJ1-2	CASSPGGFYGYTF	TGTGCCAGCAGCCCGGGAGGGTTCTATGGCTACACCTTC
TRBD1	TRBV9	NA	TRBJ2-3	CASSHRMGQGANDLSTDTQYF	TGTGCCAGCAGCCATCGTATGGGACAGGGGGCCAACGACCTTAGCACAGATACGCAGTATTTT
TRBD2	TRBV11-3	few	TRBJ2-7	CASSRSGISYEQYF	TGTGCCAGCAGCCGTAGCGGGATCTCCTACGAGCAGTACTTC
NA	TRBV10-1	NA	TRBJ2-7	CARLYSARDAYEQYF	TGCGCCAGACTTTACAGCGCGCGGGATGCCTACGAGCAGTACTTC
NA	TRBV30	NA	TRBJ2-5	CAWSRTQETQYF	TGTGCCTGGAGCCGGACTCAAGAGACCCAGTACTTC
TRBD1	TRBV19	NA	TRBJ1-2	CASSDGQGGINYGYTF	TGTGCCAGTAGTGACGGACAGGGCGGTATTAACTATGGCTACACCTTC
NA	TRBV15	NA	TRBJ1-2	CATSRETGWLSGYTF	TGTGCCACCAGCAGAGAAACAGGGTGGCTCTCTGGCTACACCTTC
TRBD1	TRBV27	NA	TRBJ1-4	CASGRQGVLNEKLFF	TGTGCCAGCGGACGACAGGGCGTCCTTAATGAAAAACTGTTTTTT